The 2 T cell receptor beta chains below all came from one sample that was sequenced in a study of blood T cell repertoires in COVID-19 (dated by TCRdb to about 2020). Library preparation employed the immunoSEQ multiplex PCR assay. TCRdb re-hosts the immuneACCESS table, in-frame sequences only. Its copies lack some clones; in the studies checked, an unresolved V gene accounts for under half of them, and the cause for the rest is not known. The sample contains 210,000 or so clones, approximately 89% of them found a single time. The ten most abundant clones make up roughly 3.7% of the sample. The sequencing input was PBMCs or T cells enriched from blood (not recorded which). Receptors were obtained from a woman in her twenties or thirties who had been exposed to COVID-19.

The chain is built from TRBV18 and TRBJ1-5, with D unclear. Germline CDR1 KGHSH, CDR2 LQKENI. V gave up 2 bases and J gave up 2 bases, with 22 bases separating them. This CDR3 has 19 residues. CDR3 sequence reads: CASSPTSLAGSRRNQPQHF. CDR3 bases: TGTGCCAGCTCACCAACTTCTCTTGCGGGGTCGCGGCGCAATCAGCCCCAGCATTTT.

J is TRBJ1-3 and V is TRBV7-6; D is undetermined. V gave up 2 bases and J gave up 0 bases, with 14 bases separating them. Per the germline V gene, CDR1 is SGHVS and CDR2 is FNYEAQ. This CDR3 contains 17 residues. CDR3: CASSLRVSHVSGNTIYF. In nucleotides, the CDR3 is TGTGCCAGCAGCTTAAGAGTGTCTCACGTCTCTGGAAACACCATATATTTT. Full variable domain (outside the CDR3, taken from reference TRBV7-6 and TRBJ1-3): GAGVSQSPRYKVTKRGQDVALRCDPISGHVSLYWYRQALGQGPEFLTYFNYEAQQDKSGLPNDRFSAERPEGSISTLTIQRTEQRDSAMYRCASSLRVSHVSGNTIYFGEGSWLTVV.